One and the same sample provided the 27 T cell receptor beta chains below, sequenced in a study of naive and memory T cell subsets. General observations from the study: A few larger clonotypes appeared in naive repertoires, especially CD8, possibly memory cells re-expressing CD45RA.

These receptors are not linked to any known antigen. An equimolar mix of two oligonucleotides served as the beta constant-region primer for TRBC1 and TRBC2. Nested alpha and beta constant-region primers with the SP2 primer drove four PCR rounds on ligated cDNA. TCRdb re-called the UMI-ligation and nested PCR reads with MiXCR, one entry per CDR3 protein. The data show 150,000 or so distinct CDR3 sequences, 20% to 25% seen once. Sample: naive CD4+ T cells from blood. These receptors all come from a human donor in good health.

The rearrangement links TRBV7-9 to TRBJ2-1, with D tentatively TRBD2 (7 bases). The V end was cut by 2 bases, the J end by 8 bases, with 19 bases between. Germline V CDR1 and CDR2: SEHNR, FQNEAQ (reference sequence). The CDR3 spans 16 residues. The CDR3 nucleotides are TGTGCCAGCAGCTTAAAGCCGGGGGGCTTTAGAGATGAGCAGTTCTTC. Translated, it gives CASSLKPGGFRDEQFF.

The CDR3 spells CASSPTPLARYTF. In DNA form, the CDR3 reads TGTGCCAGCAGCCCAACCCCGTTAGCGCGCTACACCTTC. The V call is TRBV5-6, the J call TRBJ1-2; D is uncertain. The germline V gene encodes CDR1 SGHDT and CDR2 YYEEEE. The length of the CDR3 is 13 residues. Trimming removed 4 bases from V and 9 bases from J, with 16 bases in between.

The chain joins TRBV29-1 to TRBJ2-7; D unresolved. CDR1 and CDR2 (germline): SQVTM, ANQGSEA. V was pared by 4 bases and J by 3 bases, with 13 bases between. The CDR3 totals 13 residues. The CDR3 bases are TGCAGCGTTGCCAGACACCGCGACTACGAGCAGTACTTC. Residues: CSVARHRDYEQYF.

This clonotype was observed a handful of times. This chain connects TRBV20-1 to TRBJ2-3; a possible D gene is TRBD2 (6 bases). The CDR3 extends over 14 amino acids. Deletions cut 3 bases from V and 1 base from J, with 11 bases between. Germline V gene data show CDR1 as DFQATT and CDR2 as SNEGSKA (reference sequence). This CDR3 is CSARLSGRTDTQYF. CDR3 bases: TGCAGTGCTAGGCTTAGCGGTCGCACAGATACGCAGTATTTT.

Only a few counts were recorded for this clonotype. CDR3 amino acids: CASSQGEADRGTYEQYF. CDR3 DNA sequence: TGCGCCAGCAGCCAAGGTGAGGCGGACAGGGGTACCTACGAGCAGTACTTC. J is TRBJ2-7 and V is TRBV4-1; TRBD1 matches at 9 bases. The J segment lost 2 bases and the V segment lost 1 base, leaving 9 bases of the junction unmatched. CDR3 length equals 17 residues. CDR1 is MGHRA and CDR2 is YSYEKL in the germline V gene.

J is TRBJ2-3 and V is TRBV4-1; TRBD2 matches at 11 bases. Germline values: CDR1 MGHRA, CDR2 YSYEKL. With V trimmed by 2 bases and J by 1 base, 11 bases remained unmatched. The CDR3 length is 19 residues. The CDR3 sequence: CASSQSAASGRMGTDTQYF. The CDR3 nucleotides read TGCGCCAGCAGCCAATCGGCGGCTAGCGGGAGGATGGGCACAGATACGCAGTATTTT.

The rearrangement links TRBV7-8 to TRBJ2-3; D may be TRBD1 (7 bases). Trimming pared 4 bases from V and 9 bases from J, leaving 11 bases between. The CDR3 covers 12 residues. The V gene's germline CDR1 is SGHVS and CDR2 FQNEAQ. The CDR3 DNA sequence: TGTGCCAGCAGCTCCCCAGGGGGGACGCAGTATTTT. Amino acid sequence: CASSSPGGTQYF.

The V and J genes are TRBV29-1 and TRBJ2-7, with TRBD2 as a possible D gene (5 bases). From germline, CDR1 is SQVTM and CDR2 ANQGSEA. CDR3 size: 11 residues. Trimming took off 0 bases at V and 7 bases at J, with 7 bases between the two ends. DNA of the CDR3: TGCAGCGTTGAAGATCGAGGGGAGCAGTACTTC. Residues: CSVEDRGEQYF.

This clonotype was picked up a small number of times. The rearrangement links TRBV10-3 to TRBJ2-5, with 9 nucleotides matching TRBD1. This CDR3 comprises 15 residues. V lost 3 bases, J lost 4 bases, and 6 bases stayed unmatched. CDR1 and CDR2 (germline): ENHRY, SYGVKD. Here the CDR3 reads CAISELGQGGETQYF. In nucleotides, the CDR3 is TGTGCCATCAGTGAATTGGGACAGGGCGGAGAGACCCAGTACTTC.

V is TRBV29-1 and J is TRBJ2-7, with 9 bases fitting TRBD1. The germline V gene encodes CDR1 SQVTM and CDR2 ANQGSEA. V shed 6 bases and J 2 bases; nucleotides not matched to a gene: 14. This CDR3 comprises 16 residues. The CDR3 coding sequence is TGCAGCGTCAGCCCTCACAGGGGGCAGAGCACCTACGAGCAGTACTTC. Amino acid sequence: CSVSPHRGQSTYEQYF.

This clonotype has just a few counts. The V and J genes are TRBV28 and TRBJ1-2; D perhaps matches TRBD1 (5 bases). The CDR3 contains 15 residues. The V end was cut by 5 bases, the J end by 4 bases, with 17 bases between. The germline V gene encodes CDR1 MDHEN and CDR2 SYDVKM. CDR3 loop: CASSQWGSQAYGYTF. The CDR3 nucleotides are TGTGCCAGCAGTCAATGGGGGAGCCAGGCCTATGGCTACACCTTC.

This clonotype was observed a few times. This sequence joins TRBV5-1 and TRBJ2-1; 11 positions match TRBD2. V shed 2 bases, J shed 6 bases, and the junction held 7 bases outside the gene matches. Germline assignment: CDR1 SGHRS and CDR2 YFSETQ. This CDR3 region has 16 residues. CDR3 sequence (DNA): TGCGCCAGCAGCTTAAATCCACTAGCGGGAGTCAATGAGCAGTTCTTC. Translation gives CASSLNPLAGVNEQFF.

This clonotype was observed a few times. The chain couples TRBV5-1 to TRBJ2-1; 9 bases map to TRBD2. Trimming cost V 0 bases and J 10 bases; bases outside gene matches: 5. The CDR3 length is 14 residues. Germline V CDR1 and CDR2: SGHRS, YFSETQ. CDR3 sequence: CASSLVAGVGEQFF. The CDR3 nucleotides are TGCGCCAGCAGCTTGGTAGCGGGAGTGGGGGAGCAGTTCTTC.

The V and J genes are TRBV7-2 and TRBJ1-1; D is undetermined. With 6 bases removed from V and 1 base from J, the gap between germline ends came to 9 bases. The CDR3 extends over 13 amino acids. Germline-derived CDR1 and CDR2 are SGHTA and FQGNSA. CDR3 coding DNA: TGTGCCAGCAGTAACTCAGAGAACACTGAAGCTTTCTTT. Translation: CASSNSENTEAFF.

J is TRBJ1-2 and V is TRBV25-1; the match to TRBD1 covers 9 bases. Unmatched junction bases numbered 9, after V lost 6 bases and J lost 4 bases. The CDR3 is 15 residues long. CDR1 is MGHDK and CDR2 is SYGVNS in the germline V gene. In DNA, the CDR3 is TGTGCCAGCAGACCCCCGGGACAGGGATCCTATGGCTACACCTTC. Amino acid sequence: CASRPPGQGSYGYTF.

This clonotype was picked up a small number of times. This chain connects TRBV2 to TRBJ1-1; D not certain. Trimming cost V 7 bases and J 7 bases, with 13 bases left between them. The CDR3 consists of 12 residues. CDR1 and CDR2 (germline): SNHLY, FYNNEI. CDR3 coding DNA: TGTGCCAGCAACCCTATACAACGTGAAGCTTTCTTT. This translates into CASNPIQREAFF.

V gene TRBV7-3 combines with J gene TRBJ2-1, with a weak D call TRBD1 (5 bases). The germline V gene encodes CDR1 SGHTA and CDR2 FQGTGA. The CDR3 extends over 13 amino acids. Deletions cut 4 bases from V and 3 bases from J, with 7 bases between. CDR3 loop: CASSSDNYNEQFF. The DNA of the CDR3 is TGTGCCAGCAGCTCGGACAACTACAATGAGCAGTTCTTC. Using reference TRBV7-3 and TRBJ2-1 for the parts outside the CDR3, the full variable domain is GAGVSQTPSNKVTEKGKYVELRCDPISGHTALYWYRQSLGQGPEFLIYFQGTGAADDSGLPNDRFFAVRPEGSVSTLKIQRTERGDSAVYLCASSSDNYNEQFFGPGTRLTVL.

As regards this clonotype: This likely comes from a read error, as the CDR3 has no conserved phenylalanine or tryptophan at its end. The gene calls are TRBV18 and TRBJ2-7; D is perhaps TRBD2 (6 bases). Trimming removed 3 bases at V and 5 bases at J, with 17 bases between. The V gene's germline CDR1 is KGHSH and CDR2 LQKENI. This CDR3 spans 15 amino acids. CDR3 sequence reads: CASSPLRMEGNEQYS. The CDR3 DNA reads TGTGCCAGCTCACCTTTACGAATGGAGGGGAACGAGCAGTACTCC.

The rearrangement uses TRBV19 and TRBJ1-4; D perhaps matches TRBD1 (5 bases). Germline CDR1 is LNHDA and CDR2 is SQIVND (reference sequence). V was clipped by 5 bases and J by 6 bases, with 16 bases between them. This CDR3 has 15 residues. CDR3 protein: CASSASRGLDEKLFF. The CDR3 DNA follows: TGTGCCAGTAGTGCCTCAAGGGGTTTGGATGAAAAACTGTTTTTT.

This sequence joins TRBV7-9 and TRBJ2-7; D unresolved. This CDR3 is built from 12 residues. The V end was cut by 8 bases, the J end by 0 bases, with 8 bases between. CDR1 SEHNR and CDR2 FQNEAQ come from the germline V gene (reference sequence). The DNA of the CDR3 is TGTGCCAGCCGCTCCGACTCCTACGAGCAGTACTTC. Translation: CASRSDSYEQYF.

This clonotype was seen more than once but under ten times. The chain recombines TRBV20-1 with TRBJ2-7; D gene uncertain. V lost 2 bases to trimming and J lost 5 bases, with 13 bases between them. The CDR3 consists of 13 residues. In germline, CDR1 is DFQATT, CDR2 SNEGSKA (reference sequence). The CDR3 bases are TGCAGTGCTAGACTGGTTACAGTCCACGAGCAGTACTTC. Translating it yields CSARLVTVHEQYF.

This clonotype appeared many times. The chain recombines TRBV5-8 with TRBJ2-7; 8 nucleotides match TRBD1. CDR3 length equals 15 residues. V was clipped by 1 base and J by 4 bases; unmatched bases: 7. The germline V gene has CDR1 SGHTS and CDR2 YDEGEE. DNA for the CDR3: TGTGCCAGCAGCTTGATGACAGGGGCATGGTACGAGCAGTACTTC. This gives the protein CASSLMTGAWYEQYF.

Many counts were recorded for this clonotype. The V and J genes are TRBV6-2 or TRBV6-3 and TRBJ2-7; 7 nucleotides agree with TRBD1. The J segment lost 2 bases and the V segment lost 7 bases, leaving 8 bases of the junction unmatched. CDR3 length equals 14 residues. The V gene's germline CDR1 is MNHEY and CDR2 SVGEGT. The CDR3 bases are TGTGCCAGCATTCCGGACAGGTTGGCCTACGAGCAGTACTTC. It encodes CASIPDRLAYEQYF.

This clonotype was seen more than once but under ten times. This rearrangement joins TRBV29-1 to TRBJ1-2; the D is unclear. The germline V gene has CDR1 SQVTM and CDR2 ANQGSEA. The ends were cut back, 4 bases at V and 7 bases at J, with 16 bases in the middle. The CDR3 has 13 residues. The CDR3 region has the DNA TGCAGCGTTGTGGTACTCAGAAAGAGTGGCTACACCTTC. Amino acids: CSVVVLRKSGYTF.

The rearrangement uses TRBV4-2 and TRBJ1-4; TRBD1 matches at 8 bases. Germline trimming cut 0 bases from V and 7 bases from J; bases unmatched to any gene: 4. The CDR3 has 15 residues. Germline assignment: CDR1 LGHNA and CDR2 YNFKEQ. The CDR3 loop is CASSQDPDRGEKLFF. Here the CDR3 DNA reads TGTGCCAGCAGCCAAGACCCTGACAGGGGTGAAAAACTGTTTTTT.

The DNA for the CDR3 is TGTGCCAGCAGCTTAGTCCGGGGAGGTGAAAAACTGTTTTTT. Its protein product is CASSLVRGGEKLFF. The rearrangement joins TRBV13 to TRBJ1-4; no firm D call. The CDR3 loop spans 14 amino acids. Between the trimmed V and J ends, which lost 1 base and 7 bases, there was a span of 10 bases. CDR1 is PRHDT and CDR2 is FYEKMQ in the germline V gene (reference sequence).

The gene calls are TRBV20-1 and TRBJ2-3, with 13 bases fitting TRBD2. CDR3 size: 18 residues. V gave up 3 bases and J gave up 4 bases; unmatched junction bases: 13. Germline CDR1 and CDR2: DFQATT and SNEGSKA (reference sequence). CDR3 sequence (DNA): TGCAGTGCTAGGGTACTAGCGGGAGGGCGGGATAGTTCAGATACGCAGTATTTT. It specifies CSARVLAGGRDSSDTQYF.